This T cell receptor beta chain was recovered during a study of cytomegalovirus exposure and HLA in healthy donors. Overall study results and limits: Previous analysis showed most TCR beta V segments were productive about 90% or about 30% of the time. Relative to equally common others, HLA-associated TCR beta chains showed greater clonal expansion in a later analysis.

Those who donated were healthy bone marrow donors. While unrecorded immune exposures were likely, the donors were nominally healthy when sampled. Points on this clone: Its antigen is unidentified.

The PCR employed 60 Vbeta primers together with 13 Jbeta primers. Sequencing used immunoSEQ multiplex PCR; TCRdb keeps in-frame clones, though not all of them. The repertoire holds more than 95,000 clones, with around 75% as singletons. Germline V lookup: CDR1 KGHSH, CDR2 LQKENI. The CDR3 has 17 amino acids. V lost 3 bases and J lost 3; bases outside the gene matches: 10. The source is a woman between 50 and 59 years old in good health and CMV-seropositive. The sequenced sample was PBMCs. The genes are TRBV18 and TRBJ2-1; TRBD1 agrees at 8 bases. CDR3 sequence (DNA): TGTGCCAGCTCACCGCGTCTCCCACAGGGGGTCTACAATGAGCAGTTCTTC. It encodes CASSPRLPQGVYNEQFF.